The present TCR beta chain was sequenced within a study of T-cell memory formation after mild COVID-19 (dated by TCRdb to the early 2020s). Study-wide context: TCR sequence clusters from the two donors were largely donor specific. In two donors, T-cell clones that expanded and contracted after mild COVID-19 were followed by sequencing TCRalpha and TCRbeta repertoires longitudinally. The cohort was made up of two young adult volunteers, one female and one male, who were previously healthy.

This clonotype was found a few times. Which antigen it targets is not known. No base-level quality is on record; no much larger clone is a single base apart. Reading the germline V gene gives CDR1 MNHNS and CDR2 SASEGT. The CDR3 spans 14 residues, from the cysteine through the phenylalanine. Of all the DNA, just the CDR3 is kept, 42 bases in frame from base 1. Relative to germline, V is missing 6 bases and J is missing 4 bases, with 4 bases of the junction outside any gene match. PBMCs were isolated by Ficoll-Paque density gradient centrifugation. TCRdb lists the instrument as Illumina NovaSeq 6000. TCRalpha and TCRbeta cDNA libraries were built by 5'RACE with constant-segment primers, adding sample barcodes and unique molecular identifiers. Trizol reagent was used to extract RNA from every sample. The libraries were amplified in two PCR steps, and the second step added a second sample barcode and Illumina TruSeq adapters. Sequencing of the libraries was done on an Illumina NovaSeq, producing 2 x 150 bp paired-end reads. The study's processing was this. The reads were demultiplexed and collapsed into UMI-guided consensus sequences using migec v1.2.7. Using mixcr v2.1.11, UMI consensuses were aligned to TRA and TRB V and J templates and then assembled into clonotypes. A clonotype was counted as expanded or contracted only when both edgeR and NoisET called the clonotype significant, with the noise models trained on biological replicates. edgeR calls used a false discovery rate-adjusted p below 0.01 and a log2 fold-change threshold of 1. As an exploratory analysis of dynamics, PCA with hierarchical clustering was applied to max-normalized trajectories of the 1000 most abundant clonotypes. Separately sequenced CD4+ and CD8+ repertoires were used to assign a CD4 or CD8 phenotype to each responding clone. TCRdb ran its own pipeline on the public reads, namely fastp trimming at Q25 and MiXCR clone calling, and kept in-frame beta chains. Merged by CDR3 protein, the rows form single entries marked with the most common genes and DNA. What appears here as the V and J calls and clone size reflects TCRdb's work, not the paper's. The sample table lists roughly 100,000 distinct CDR3 sequences, around 16% of them with a count of one. The ten biggest clones cover roughly two fifths of the sample.

What the work shows at the level of the full study, not this receptor alone: Whether the second-wave clones peaking on day 37 were SARS-CoV-2 specific was not confirmed. Contracting CD4+ clones were found mainly in CM and EM memory subsets, while CD8+ clones were enriched in EMRA. The study covered only a couple of mild cases, and larger cohorts including severe cases with pre-infection samples were considered necessary. The detection of some responding clones in pre-infection memory suggests that pre-existing cross-reactive memory T cells joined the SARS-CoV-2 response. From day 15 to 85, contracting clones showed balanced CD4/CD8 phenotypes, whereas a second wave of clones that expanded from day 15 to 37 leaned towards CD4+.

This receptor was taken from a young man who had mild COVID-19 (a few samples of this study predate the infection). The sample titles of this study are shuffled in the database, so cell type and time point are left out; the donor was told from shared clones. Input material: PBMCs or a T cell subset sorted from them (not recorded which). This sequence uses TRBV6-1 and TRBJ1-5; 9 bases in between match TRBD1. The DNA is TGTGCCAGCAGAGGGACAGGGCGGAATCAGCCCCAGCATTTT. Translated, this gives CASRGTGRNQPQHF.